Sequencing of this TCR beta chain was carried out in a study of shared clonotypes between healthy human individuals. Assay: immunoSEQ multiplex PCR; the TCRdb copy retains only in-frame clones and omits some. This table holds 500,000 or so clones, approximately 94% found once. In germline, CDR1 is SGHRS, CDR2 YFSETQ. CDR3 size: 15 residues. Trimming took off 0 bases at V and 4 bases at J, with 14 bases between the two ends. What was sequenced was naive CD4+ T cells sorted from blood. Subset specified: CD45RA+ positively selected. V and J are TRBV5-1 and TRBJ2-7, with no clear D. The sequence was obtained from a woman aged 25 to 45 in good health. In DNA, the CDR3 is TGCGCCAGCAGCTTGGAGGGCTCTTTCATTTACGAGCAGTACTTC. Translating gives CASSLEGSFIYEQYF.